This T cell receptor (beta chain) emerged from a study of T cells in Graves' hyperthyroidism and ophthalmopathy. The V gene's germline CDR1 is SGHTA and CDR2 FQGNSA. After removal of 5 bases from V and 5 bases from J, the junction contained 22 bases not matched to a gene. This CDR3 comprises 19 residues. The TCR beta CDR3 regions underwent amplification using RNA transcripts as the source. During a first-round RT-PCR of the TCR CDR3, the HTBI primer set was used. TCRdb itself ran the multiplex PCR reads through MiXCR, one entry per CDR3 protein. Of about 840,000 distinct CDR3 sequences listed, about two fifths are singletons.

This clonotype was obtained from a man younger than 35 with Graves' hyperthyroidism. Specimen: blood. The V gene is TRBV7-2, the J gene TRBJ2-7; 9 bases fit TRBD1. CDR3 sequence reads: CASSTNPTGRGQGLHEQYF. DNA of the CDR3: TGTGCCAGCAGCACCAACCCAACCGGGCGGGGACAGGGACTCCACGAGCAGTACTTC.